The rows below give T cell receptor beta chains drawn from one sample of a study of blood T cell repertoires in COVID-19. Some clones are missing from TCRdb's copy, which holds only in-frame ones; the method was immunoSEQ multiplex PCR. The data contain about 180,000 clones, more than 65% of them seen just once; the ten biggest clones take up around 8.1%. The sequencing input was peripheral blood. These TCRs come from a woman aged 55-69 years with COVID-19, enrolled during active disease. Both conserved end residues are part of each CDR3. Fields, in order: J gene, D gene, CDR3 length, V gene, clone size, CDR3 DNA, CDR3 protein. D genes are given only for firm matches. Clone size, where shown, is once, few, many, or a class for clones that have expanded.

j_gene: TRBJ1-1; d_gene: NA; len: 15; v_gene: TRBV7-2; abundance: few; CDR3nt: TGTGCCAGCAGCTCCCAGGAAACAGGGATTACTGAAGCTTTCTTT; CDR3aa: CASSSQETGITEAFF
j_gene: TRBJ2-1; d_gene: TRBD2; len: 16; v_gene: TRBV7-2; abundance: NA; CDR3nt: TGTGCCAGCAGCTTTAGCGGGAGAGGGGCCTACAATGAGCAGTTCTTC; CDR3aa: CASSFSGRGAYNEQFF
j_gene: TRBJ1-1; d_gene: NA; len: 14; v_gene: TRBV28; abundance: NA; CDR3nt: TGTGCCAGCAGCCCGGTCCATTCCCATACTGAAGCTTTCTTT; CDR3aa: CASSPVHSHTEAFF
j_gene: TRBJ2-7; d_gene: NA; len: 11; v_gene: TRBV7-2; abundance: NA; CDR3nt: TGTGCCAGCAGCTTAGTCGACGAGCAGTACTTC; CDR3aa: CASSLVDEQYF
j_gene: TRBJ1-2; d_gene: TRBD1; len: 13; v_gene: TRBV6-5; abundance: NA; CDR3nt: TGTGCCAGCAGGGCAACAGGGGGCTATGGCTACACCTTC; CDR3aa: CASRATGGYGYTF
j_gene: TRBJ2-7; d_gene: NA; len: 14; v_gene: TRBV6-2/TRBV6-3; abundance: few; CDR3nt: TGTGCCAGCAGTTACTCTCCAGGGGAACACGAGCAGTACTTC; CDR3aa: CASSYSPGEHEQYF
j_gene: TRBJ2-2; d_gene: TRBD2; len: 19; v_gene: TRBV19; abundance: few; CDR3nt: TGTGCCAGTAGTCTCCCTCGGACTAGCGGGAGCCCACCCACCGGGGAGCTGTTTTTT; CDR3aa: CASSLPRTSGSPPTGELFF
j_gene: TRBJ1-2; d_gene: NA; len: 16; v_gene: TRBV6-5; abundance: NA; CDR3nt: TGTGCCAGCAGTTACTCCTCGGGTTACGAGAACTATGGCTACACCTTC; CDR3aa: CASSYSSGYENYGYTF
j_gene: TRBJ2-3; d_gene: TRBD2; len: 17; v_gene: TRBV7-3; abundance: NA; CDR3nt: TGTGCCAGCAGCTTAGATGGCGGGGGGGCCCCCACAGATACGCAGTATTTT; CDR3aa: CASSLDGGGAPTDTQYF
j_gene: TRBJ1-6; d_gene: NA; len: 14; v_gene: TRBV14; abundance: medium-sized; CDR3nt: TGTGCCAGCAGCCAAGTCGCGGGGAATTCACCCCTCCACTTT; CDR3aa: CASSQVAGNSPLHF
j_gene: TRBJ1-2; d_gene: TRBD1; len: 14; v_gene: TRBV5-4; abundance: few; CDR3nt: TGTGCCAGCAGCTTTACAGGGGCGAGCTATGGCTACACCTTC; CDR3aa: CASSFTGASYGYTF
j_gene: TRBJ2-2; d_gene: NA; len: 14; v_gene: TRBV3-1/TRBV3-2; abundance: NA; CDR3nt: TGTGCCAGCAGCCAAGTTCTTTCCGCGGGGGAGCTGTTTTTT; CDR3aa: CASSQVLSAGELFF
j_gene: TRBJ1-6; d_gene: TRBD1; len: 13; v_gene: TRBV6-5; abundance: NA; CDR3nt: TGTGCCAGCGGCCGGACAGGTATCTGGCCCCTCCACTTT; CDR3aa: CASGRTGIWPLHF
j_gene: TRBJ2-3; d_gene: NA; len: 13; v_gene: TRBV9; abundance: few; CDR3nt: TGTGCCAGCTCGACGGGGAGCACAGATACGCAGTATTTT; CDR3aa: CASSTGSTDTQYF
j_gene: TRBJ2-3; d_gene: NA; len: 12; v_gene: TRBV27; abundance: NA; CDR3nt: TGTGCCAGCAGTTCATTCACAGATACGCAGTATTTT; CDR3aa: CASSSFTDTQYF
j_gene: TRBJ2-3; d_gene: NA; len: 19; v_gene: TRBV4-3; abundance: NA; CDR3nt: TGCGCCAGCAGCCAAGGAAGTTTACTAGCAACCCTAAGCACAGATACGCAGTATTTT; CDR3aa: CASSQGSLLATLSTDTQYF
j_gene: TRBJ2-2; d_gene: NA; len: 15; v_gene: TRBV6-5; abundance: NA; CDR3nt: TGTGCCAGCAGTCCACGAGGAGGGGGCAAGGGGGAGCTGTTTTTT; CDR3aa: CASSPRGGGKGELFF
j_gene: TRBJ1-6; d_gene: NA; len: 14; v_gene: TRBV6-5; abundance: few; CDR3nt: TGTGCCAGCAAGGTCGGGGTGTATAATTCACCCCTCCACTTT; CDR3aa: CASKVGVYNSPLHF
j_gene: TRBJ2-7; d_gene: NA; len: 14; v_gene: TRBV2; abundance: NA; CDR3nt: TGTGCCAGCAAGGGGACAACCAATACCTACGAGCAGTACTTC; CDR3aa: CASKGTTNTYEQYF
j_gene: TRBJ1-6; d_gene: NA; len: 15; v_gene: TRBV5-5; abundance: NA; CDR3nt: TGTGCCAGCAGCGTTGGGGGGACTCTTAATTCACCCCTCCACTTT; CDR3aa: CASSVGGTLNSPLHF
j_gene: TRBJ2-1; d_gene: TRBD2; len: 16; v_gene: TRBV5-1; abundance: NA; CDR3nt: TGCGCCAGCAGCTCAGGACTAGCGGGGGGGCCCAATGAGCAGTTCTTC; CDR3aa: CASSSGLAGGPNEQFF
j_gene: TRBJ2-1; d_gene: NA; len: 17; v_gene: TRBV14; abundance: NA; CDR3nt: TGTGCCAGCAGCCAAGATTTTCGCGGATTAAATTACAATGAGCAGTTCTTC; CDR3aa: CASSQDFRGLNYNEQFF
j_gene: TRBJ2-7; d_gene: TRBD1; len: 15; v_gene: TRBV7-2; abundance: NA; CDR3nt: TGTGCCAGCAGCTTACACCCAGGACAGGGCGTCGAGCAGTACTTC; CDR3aa: CASSLHPGQGVEQYF
j_gene: TRBJ1-2; d_gene: NA; len: 12; v_gene: TRBV5-4; abundance: NA; CDR3nt: TGTGCCAGCAGCTTGATGTCTAATGGCTACACCTTC; CDR3aa: CASSLMSNGYTF
j_gene: TRBJ2-3; d_gene: TRBD2; len: 14; v_gene: TRBV5-4; abundance: NA; CDR3nt: TGTGCCAGCAGCTTGGGAGCGGGAGCCGATACGCAGTATTTT; CDR3aa: CASSLGAGADTQYF
j_gene: TRBJ2-2; d_gene: TRBD2; len: 16; v_gene: TRBV19; abundance: NA; CDR3nt: TGTGCCAGTAGAGAGCTAGCGGGGGCCGGGGCAGGGGAGCTGTTTTTT; CDR3aa: CASRELAGAGAGELFF
j_gene: TRBJ1-6; d_gene: NA; len: 14; v_gene: TRBV25-1; abundance: NA; CDR3nt: TGTGCCAGCAGTGCTTCCAGGGTACGGTCACCCCTCCACTTT; CDR3aa: CASSASRVRSPLHF
j_gene: TRBJ1-1; d_gene: NA; len: 14; v_gene: TRBV28; abundance: NA; CDR3nt: TGTGCCAGCAGAGGACAGACCCCGAGGACTGAAGCTTTCTTT; CDR3aa: CASRGQTPRTEAFF
j_gene: TRBJ2-3; d_gene: NA; len: 15; v_gene: TRBV6-5; abundance: NA; CDR3nt: TGTGCCAGCAGTCAGGCGGGGAGATACACAGATACGCAGTATTTT; CDR3aa: CASSQAGRYTDTQYF
j_gene: TRBJ2-7; d_gene: NA; len: 14; v_gene: TRBV7-8; abundance: once; CDR3nt: TGTGCCAGCATCCTATCCGAGGTGACCTACGAGCAGTACTTC; CDR3aa: CASILSEVTYEQYF
j_gene: TRBJ2-6; d_gene: NA; len: 15; v_gene: TRBV5-1; abundance: NA; CDR3nt: TGCGCCAGCAGCGCAGAAAGCTCTGGGGCCAACGTCCTGACTTTC; CDR3aa: CASSAESSGANVLTF
j_gene: TRBJ2-4; d_gene: NA; len: 13; v_gene: TRBV11-3; abundance: NA; CDR3nt: TGTGCCAGCAGCTTATATCGAGGAAACATTCAGTACTTC; CDR3aa: CASSLYRGNIQYF
j_gene: TRBJ2-5; d_gene: NA; len: 15; v_gene: TRBV15; abundance: once; CDR3nt: TGTGCCACCAGCAGCCACCGGGACTACCAAGAGACCCAGTACTTC; CDR3aa: CATSSHRDYQETQYF
j_gene: TRBJ2-7; d_gene: TRBD1; len: 14; v_gene: TRBV27; abundance: few; CDR3nt: TGTGCCAGCAGACGGACAGGTCCATCCTACGAGCAGTACTTC; CDR3aa: CASRRTGPSYEQYF
j_gene: TRBJ2-7; d_gene: NA; len: 14; v_gene: TRBV27; abundance: once; CDR3nt: TGTGCCAGCAGTTTACACCAGGGGACGTACGAGCAGTACTTC; CDR3aa: CASSLHQGTYEQYF
j_gene: TRBJ1-2; d_gene: TRBD1; len: 13; v_gene: TRBV30; abundance: NA; CDR3nt: TGTGCCTGGAGTGTCGGACAGGGATATGGCTACACCTTC; CDR3aa: CAWSVGQGYGYTF
j_gene: TRBJ2-4; d_gene: TRBD1; len: 18; v_gene: TRBV11-2; abundance: NA; CDR3nt: TGTGCCAGCAGCTTCGTGGCAGGGGGCGCTTCGGCCAAAAACATTCAGTACTTC; CDR3aa: CASSFVAGGASAKNIQYF
j_gene: TRBJ1-1; d_gene: TRBD1; len: 13; v_gene: TRBV2; abundance: NA; CDR3nt: TGTGCCAGCAGTGATGGGGGACAGGTCGAAGCTTTCTTT; CDR3aa: CASSDGGQVEAFF
j_gene: TRBJ2-5; d_gene: NA; len: 15; v_gene: TRBV5-1; abundance: NA; CDR3nt: TGCGCCAGCAGCTTGGCCCTCATGACAGAAGAGACCCAGTACTTC; CDR3aa: CASSLALMTEETQYF
j_gene: TRBJ1-2; d_gene: TRBD1; len: 14; v_gene: TRBV6-4; abundance: NA; CDR3nt: TGTGCCAGCAGTCCCGGGACAGGACCCTATGGCTACACCTTC; CDR3aa: CASSPGTGPYGYTF
j_gene: TRBJ2-2; d_gene: NA; len: 15; v_gene: TRBV18; abundance: NA; CDR3nt: TGTGCCAGCTCACCAGAGGGTTTGGGCACCGGGGAGCTGTTTTTT; CDR3aa: CASSPEGLGTGELFF
j_gene: TRBJ1-5; d_gene: NA; len: 16; v_gene: TRBV7-8; abundance: NA; CDR3nt: TGTGCCAGCAGCTTAGTGCAGGCCCGCGGCAATCAGCCCCAGCATTTT; CDR3aa: CASSLVQARGNQPQHF
j_gene: TRBJ2-5; d_gene: TRBD2; len: 16; v_gene: TRBV3-1/TRBV3-2; abundance: NA; CDR3nt: TGTGCCAGCAGCCGGGGGACTAGCGGGAGCGGATGGACCCAGTACTTC; CDR3aa: CASSRGTSGSGWTQYF
j_gene: TRBJ2-2; d_gene: TRBD2; len: 14; v_gene: TRBV3-1/TRBV3-2; abundance: once; CDR3nt: TGTGCCAGCAGCCAAGGACTAGCCACCGGGGAGCTGTTTTTT; CDR3aa: CASSQGLATGELFF
j_gene: TRBJ2-5; d_gene: NA; len: 16; v_gene: TRBV5-1; abundance: NA; CDR3nt: TGCGCCAGCACACTCGCGCCGACAGGCCTAGGGGAGACCCAGTACTTC; CDR3aa: CASTLAPTGLGETQYF
j_gene: TRBJ2-7; d_gene: TRBD2; len: 15; v_gene: TRBV5-4; abundance: few; CDR3nt: TGTGCCAGCAGCTCCCGACTAGCTTTGAGCGACGAGCAGTACTTC; CDR3aa: CASSSRLALSDEQYF
j_gene: TRBJ2-1; d_gene: NA; len: 13; v_gene: TRBV11-2; abundance: NA; CDR3nt: TGTGCCAGCAGCTCCAGACAGGACAATGAGCAGTTCTTC; CDR3aa: CASSSRQDNEQFF
j_gene: TRBJ1-1; d_gene: NA; len: 16; v_gene: TRBV18; abundance: once; CDR3nt: TGTGCCAGCTCACCACGCATGGCGGATTCGAGGACTGAAGCTTTCTTT; CDR3aa: CASSPRMADSRTEAFF
j_gene: TRBJ2-6; d_gene: NA; len: 16; v_gene: TRBV7-3; abundance: NA; CDR3nt: TGTGCCAGCAGCCGTACAGGGAGCTCTGGGGCCAACGTCCTGACTTTC; CDR3aa: CASSRTGSSGANVLTF
j_gene: TRBJ2-7; d_gene: TRBD2; len: 14; v_gene: TRBV9; abundance: NA; CDR3nt: TGTGCCAGCAGCCTGACTAGCGCCTCCTACGAGCAGTACTTC; CDR3aa: CASSLTSASYEQYF